This T cell receptor beta chain was sequenced in a study of T cells expressing NK-cell markers. About the study: Sorted CD3+CD56-NKG2C+, CD3+CD56+NKG2C- and CD3+CD56+NKG2C+ T cells were the source of the TCR beta repertoires.

CDR3 size: 13 residues. Germline lookup yields CDR1 DFQATT and CDR2 SNEGSKA (reference sequence). TCRdb reprocessed the 5' RACE reads, with one entry per CDR3 protein and no DNA. The sample holds about 410,000 distinct CDR3 sequences. This chain connects TRBV20-1 to TRBJ1-1. This TCR derives from a woman aged 50 to 65 in good health. The sequencing input was blood T cells: a sorted CD56 or NKG2C T cell subset, CD4+ or CD8+ T cells, or bulk PBMC T cells (not recorded which). CDR3 region: CSAEEGSDTEAFF.